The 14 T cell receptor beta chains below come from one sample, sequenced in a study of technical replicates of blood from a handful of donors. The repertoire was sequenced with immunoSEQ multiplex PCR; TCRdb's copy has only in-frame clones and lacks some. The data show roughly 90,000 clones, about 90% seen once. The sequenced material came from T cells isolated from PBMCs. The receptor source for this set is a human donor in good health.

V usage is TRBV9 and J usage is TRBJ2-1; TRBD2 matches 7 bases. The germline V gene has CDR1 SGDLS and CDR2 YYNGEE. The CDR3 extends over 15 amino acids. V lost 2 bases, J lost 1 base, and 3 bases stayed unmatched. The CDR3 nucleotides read TGTGCCAGCAGCGTTAGCGGGCGTTCCTACAATGAGCAGTTCTTC. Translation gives CASSVSGRSYNEQFF.

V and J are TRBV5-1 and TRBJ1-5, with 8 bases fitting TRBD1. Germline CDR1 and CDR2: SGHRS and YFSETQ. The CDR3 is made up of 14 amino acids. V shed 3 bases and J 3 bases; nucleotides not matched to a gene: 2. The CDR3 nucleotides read TGCGCCAGCAGCTCAGGGGGCCTCAATCAGCCCCAGCATTTT. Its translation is CASSSGGLNQPQHF.

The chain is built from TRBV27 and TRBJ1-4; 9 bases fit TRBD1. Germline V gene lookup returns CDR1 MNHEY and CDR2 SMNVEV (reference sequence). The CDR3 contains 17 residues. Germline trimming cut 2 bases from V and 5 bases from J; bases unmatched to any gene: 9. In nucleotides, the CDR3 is TGTGCCAGCAGTTTACCTTGGACAGGGGAGACAAATGAAAAACTGTTTTTT. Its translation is CASSLPWTGETNEKLFF. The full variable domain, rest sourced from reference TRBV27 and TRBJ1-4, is EAQVTQNPRYLITVTGKKLTVTCSQNMNHEYMSWYRQDPGLGLRQIYYSMNVEVTDKGDVPEGYKVSRKEKRNFPLILESPSPNQTSLYFCASSLPWTGETNEKLFFGSGTQLSVL.

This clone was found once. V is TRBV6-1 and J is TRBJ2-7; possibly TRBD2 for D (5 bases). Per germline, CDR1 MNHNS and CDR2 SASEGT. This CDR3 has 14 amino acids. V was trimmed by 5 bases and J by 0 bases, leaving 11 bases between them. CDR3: CASSPGEGSYEQYF. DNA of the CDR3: TGTGCCAGCAGTCCCGGCGAGGGCTCCTACGAGCAGTACTTC.

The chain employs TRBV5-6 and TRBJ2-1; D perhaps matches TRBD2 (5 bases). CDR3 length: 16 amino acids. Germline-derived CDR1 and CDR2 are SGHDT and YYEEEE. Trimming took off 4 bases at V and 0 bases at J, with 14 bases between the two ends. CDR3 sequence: CASSPGILFSYNEQFF. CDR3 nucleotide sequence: TGTGCCAGCAGCCCCGGGATTCTCTTCTCCTACAATGAGCAGTTCTTC. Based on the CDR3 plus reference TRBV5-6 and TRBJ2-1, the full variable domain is DAGVTQSPTHLIKTRGQQVTLRCSPKSGHDTVSWYQQALGQGPQFIFQYYEEEERQRGNFPDRFSGHQFPNYSSELNVNALLLGDSALYLCASSPGILFSYNEQFFGPGTRLTVL.

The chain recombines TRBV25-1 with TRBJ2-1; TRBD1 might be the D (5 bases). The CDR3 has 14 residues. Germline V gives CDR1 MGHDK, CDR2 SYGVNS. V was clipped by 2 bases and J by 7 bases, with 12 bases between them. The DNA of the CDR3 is TGTGCCAGCAGTGAAGGAAGGGGAAAGAATGAGCAGTTCTTC. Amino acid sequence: CASSEGRGKNEQFF.

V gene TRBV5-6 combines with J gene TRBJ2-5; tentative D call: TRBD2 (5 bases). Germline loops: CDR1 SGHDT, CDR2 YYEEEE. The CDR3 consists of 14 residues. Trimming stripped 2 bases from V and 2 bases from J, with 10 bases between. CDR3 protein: CASSFREGQETQYF. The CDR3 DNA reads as TGTGCCAGCAGCTTTCGGGAAGGACAAGAGACCCAGTACTTC.

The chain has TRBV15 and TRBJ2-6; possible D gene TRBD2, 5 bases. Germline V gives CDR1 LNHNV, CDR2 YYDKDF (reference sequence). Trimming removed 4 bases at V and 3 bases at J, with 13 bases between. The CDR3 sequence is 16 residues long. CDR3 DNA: TGTGCCACCAGCATGGAGCCCGGGGATGGGGCCAACGTCCTGACTTTC. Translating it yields CATSMEPGDGANVLTF.

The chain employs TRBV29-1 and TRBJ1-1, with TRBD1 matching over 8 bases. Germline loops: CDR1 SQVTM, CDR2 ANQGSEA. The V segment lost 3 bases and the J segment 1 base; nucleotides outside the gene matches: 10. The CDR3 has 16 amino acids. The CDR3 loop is CSVEVGQGEWNTEAFF. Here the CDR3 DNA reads TGCAGCGTTGAGGTAGGACAGGGAGAGTGGAACACTGAAGCTTTCTTT.

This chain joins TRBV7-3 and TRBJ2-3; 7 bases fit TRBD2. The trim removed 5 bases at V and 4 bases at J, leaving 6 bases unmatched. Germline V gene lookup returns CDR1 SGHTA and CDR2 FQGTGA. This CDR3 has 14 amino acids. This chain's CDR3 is CASSPGGGADTQYF. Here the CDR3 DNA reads TGTGCCAGCAGCCCGGGTGGGGGGGCAGATACGCAGTATTTT.

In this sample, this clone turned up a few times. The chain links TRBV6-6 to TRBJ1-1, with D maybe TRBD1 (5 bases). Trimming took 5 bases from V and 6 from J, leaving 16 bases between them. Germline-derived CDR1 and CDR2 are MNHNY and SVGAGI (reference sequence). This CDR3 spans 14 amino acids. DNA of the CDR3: TGTGCCAGCAGTACCTACAGGAGTTCGTCTGAAGCTTTCTTT. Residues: CASSTYRSSSEAFF.

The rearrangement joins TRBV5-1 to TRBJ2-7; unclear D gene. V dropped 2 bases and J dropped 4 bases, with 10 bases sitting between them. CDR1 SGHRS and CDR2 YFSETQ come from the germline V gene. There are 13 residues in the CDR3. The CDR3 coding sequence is TGCGCCAGCAGCTTCAAGCCTCCTTACGAGCAGTACTTC. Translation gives CASSFKPPYEQYF.

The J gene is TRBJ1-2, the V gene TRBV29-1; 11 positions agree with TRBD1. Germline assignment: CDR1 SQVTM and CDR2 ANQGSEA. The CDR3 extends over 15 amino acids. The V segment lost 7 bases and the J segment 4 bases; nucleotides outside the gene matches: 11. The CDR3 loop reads CSGGGGTGGSYGYTF. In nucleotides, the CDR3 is TGCAGCGGCGGCGGCGGGACAGGGGGAAGCTATGGCTACACCTTC.

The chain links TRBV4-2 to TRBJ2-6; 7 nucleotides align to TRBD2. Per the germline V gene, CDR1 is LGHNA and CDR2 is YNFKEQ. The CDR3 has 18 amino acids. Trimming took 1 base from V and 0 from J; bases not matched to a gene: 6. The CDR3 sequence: CASSQVEGGASGANVLTF. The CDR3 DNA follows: TGTGCCAGCAGCCAAGTGGAGGGAGGGGCCTCTGGGGCCAACGTCCTGACTTTC.